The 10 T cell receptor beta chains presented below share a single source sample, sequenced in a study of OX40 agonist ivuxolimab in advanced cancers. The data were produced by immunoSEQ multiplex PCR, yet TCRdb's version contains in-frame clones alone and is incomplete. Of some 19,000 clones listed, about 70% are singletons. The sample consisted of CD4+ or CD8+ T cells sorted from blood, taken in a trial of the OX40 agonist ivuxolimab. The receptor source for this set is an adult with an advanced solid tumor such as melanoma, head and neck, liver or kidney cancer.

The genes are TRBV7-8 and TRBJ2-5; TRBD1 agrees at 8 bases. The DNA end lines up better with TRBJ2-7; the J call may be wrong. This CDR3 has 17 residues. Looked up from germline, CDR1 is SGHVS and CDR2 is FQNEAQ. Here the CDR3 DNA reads TGTGCCAGCAGCTTACCCCGACAGGGGCCAACCTCCTACGAGCAGTACTTC. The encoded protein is CASSLPRQGPTSYEQYF.

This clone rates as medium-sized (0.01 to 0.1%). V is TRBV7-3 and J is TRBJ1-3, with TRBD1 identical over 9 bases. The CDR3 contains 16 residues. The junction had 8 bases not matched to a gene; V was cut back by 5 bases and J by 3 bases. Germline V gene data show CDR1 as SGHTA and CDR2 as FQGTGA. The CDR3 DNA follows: TGTGCCAGCAGCCCCTGCACGACAGGGGGTGGAAACACCATATATTTT. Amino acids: CASSPCTTGGGNTIYF.

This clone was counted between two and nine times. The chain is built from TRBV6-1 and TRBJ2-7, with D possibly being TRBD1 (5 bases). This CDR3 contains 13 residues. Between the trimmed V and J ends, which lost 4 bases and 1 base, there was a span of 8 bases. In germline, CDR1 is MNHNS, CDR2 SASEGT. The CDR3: CASSGTFSYEQYF. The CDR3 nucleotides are TGTGCCAGCAGTGGGACATTTTCCTACGAGCAGTACTTC.

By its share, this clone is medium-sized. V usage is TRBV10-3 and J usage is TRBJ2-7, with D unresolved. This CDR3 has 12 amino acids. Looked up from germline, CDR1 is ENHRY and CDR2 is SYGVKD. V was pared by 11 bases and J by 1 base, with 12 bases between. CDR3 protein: CAAGISSYEQYF. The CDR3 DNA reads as TGTGCCGCCGGAATCTCATCCTACGAGCAGTACTTC.

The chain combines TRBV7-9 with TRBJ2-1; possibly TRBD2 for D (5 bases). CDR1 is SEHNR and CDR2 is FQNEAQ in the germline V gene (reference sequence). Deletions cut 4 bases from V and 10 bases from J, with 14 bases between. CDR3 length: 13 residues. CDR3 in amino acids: CASSSGLFVEQFF. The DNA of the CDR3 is TGTGCCAGCAGCTCTGGACTCTTCGTGGAGCAGTTCTTC.

In nucleotides, the CDR3 is TGTGCCAGCAGCTTAATCGGACAGGGAGGAAACAATCAGCCCCAGCATTTT. It codes for CASSLIGQGGNNQPQHF. The J gene is TRBJ1-5, the V gene TRBV7-2, with TRBD1 matching over 8 bases. CDR3 length equals 17 residues. V was pared by 2 bases and J by 3 bases, with 9 bases of the junction left unmatched. Germline CDR1 and CDR2: SGHTA and FQGNSA.

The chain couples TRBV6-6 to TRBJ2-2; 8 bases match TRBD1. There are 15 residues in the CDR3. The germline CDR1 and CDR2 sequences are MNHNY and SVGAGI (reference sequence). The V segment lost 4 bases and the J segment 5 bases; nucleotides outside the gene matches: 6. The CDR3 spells CASSSTTGVTGELFF. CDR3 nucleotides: TGTGCCAGCAGTTCTACGACAGGGGTGACCGGGGAGCTGTTTTTT.

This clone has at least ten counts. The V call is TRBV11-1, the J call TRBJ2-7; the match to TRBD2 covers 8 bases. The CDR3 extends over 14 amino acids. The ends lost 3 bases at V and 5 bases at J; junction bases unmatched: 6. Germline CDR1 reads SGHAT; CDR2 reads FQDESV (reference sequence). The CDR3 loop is CASSFGGGRNEQYF. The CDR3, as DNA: TGTGCCAGCAGCTTCGGCGGGGGGCGAAACGAGCAGTACTTC.

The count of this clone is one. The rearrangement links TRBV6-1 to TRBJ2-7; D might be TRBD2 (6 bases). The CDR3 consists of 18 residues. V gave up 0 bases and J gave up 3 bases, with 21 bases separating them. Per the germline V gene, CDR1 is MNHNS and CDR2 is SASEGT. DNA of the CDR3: TGTGCCAGCAGTGAAGCGGGGGGATGGGGCTCTACCATCTACGAGCAGTACTTC. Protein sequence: CASSEAGGWGSTIYEQYF.

CDR3 DNA: TGTGCCACCCCCAGGGACGCCTTCCCCTATGGCTACACCTTC. It is translated as CATPRDAFPYGYTF. The rearrangement joins TRBV7-2 to TRBJ1-2, with TRBD1 as a possible D gene (5 bases). Trimming shortened V by 10 bases and J by 4 bases, and 19 bases separated the two germline ends. This CDR3 is built from 14 residues. Per the germline V gene, CDR1 is SGHTA and CDR2 is FQGNSA. The full variable domain, its missing parts supplied by reference TRBV7-2 and TRBJ1-2, is GAGVSQSPSNKVTEKGKDVELRCDPISGHTALYWYRQSLGQGLEFLIYFQGNSAPDKSGLPSDRFSAERTGGSVSTLTIQRTQQEDSAVYLCATPRDAFPYGYTFGSGTRLTVV.